This TCR beta chain was identified in a study of beta chain features in type 1 diabetes. Findings and limits, study-wide: All four CD4+ subsets of Type 1 diabetes patients contained TCRB CDR3s that were moderately but significantly shorter. At VDJ recombination sites, type 1 diabetes patients had fewer insertions and more deleted nucleotides. Any HLA effect on TCRB rearrangement was left unresolved by small sub-analyses.

A note on this clone: Its antigen is still unknown.

Expressed TCRB transcripts got sequenced, as all isolated RNA was reverse transcribed. Regulatory, naive and central memory T cell samples averaged about 3.5 million reads. Assay: immunoSEQ multiplex PCR; the TCRdb copy retains only in-frame clones and omits some. This sample has hundreds of thousands of clones; roughly 12% occur once, and the top ten carry approximately 0.01%. The CDR3 consists of 13 residues. V was clipped by 6 bases and J by 0 bases; unmatched bases: 5. Germline assignment: CDR1 SQVTM and CDR2 ANQGSEA. This chain joins TRBV29-1 and TRBJ2-7; 7 nucleotides line up with TRBD2. The sequenced sample was naive CD4+ T cells from blood. The source is a woman aged 18-35 years with type 1 diabetes. The CDR3 protein is CSVQGGTSYEQYF. Here the CDR3 DNA reads TGCAGCGTCCAGGGAGGGACCTCCTACGAGCAGTACTTC.